The next 28 T cell receptor beta chains were all read from a single sample in a study of shared clonotypes between healthy human individuals. The method was immunoSEQ multiplex PCR; TCRdb's version includes in-frame clones alone and lacks a portion of them. The table records 400,000 to 600,000 clones, 70% to 80% of them present only once. Material for sequencing was PBMCs. These receptors all stem from a woman aged 40 to 50 in good health. Some clones in this sample may be carry-over from other donors' samples.

The CDR3 region is CASRAGVPQYGYTF. The CDR3 DNA follows: TGTGCCAGCAGAGCAGGGGTCCCGCAGTATGGCTACACCTTC. The chain has TRBV28 and TRBJ1-2; weak D call: TRBD1 (6 bases). Trimming pared 6 bases from V and 5 bases from J, leaving 16 bases between. The CDR3 has 14 residues. Germline V gives CDR1 MDHEN, CDR2 SYDVKM.

This clone came up once. The J gene is TRBJ2-1, the V gene TRBV10-2; 16 bases match TRBD2. Trimming at V came to 11 bases and at J to 2 bases, leaving 3 bases not matched to a gene. The CDR3 sequence is 15 residues long. The germline V gene encodes CDR1 WSHSY and CDR2 SAAADI. Here the CDR3 reads CAAGLAGGPYNEQFF. As DNA, the CDR3 is TGCGCCGCGGGACTAGCGGGAGGGCCCTACAATGAGCAGTTCTTC.

This chain links TRBV28 with TRBJ2-5, with 12 nucleotides matching TRBD1. Germline-derived CDR1 and CDR2 are MDHEN and SYDVKM. With V trimmed by 5 bases and J by 3 bases, 7 bases remained unmatched. There are 16 residues in the CDR3. The CDR3 reads CASSRPGTGGEETQYF. CDR3 coding DNA: TGTGCCAGCAGTCGCCCCGGGACAGGGGGCGAAGAGACCCAGTACTTC.

Only one count was recorded for this clone. V and J are TRBV10-3 and TRBJ2-5, with a possible D match to TRBD2 (6 bases). The CDR3 has 14 amino acids. Trimming left V 2 bases short and J 5 bases short, with 12 bases between. CDR1 ENHRY and CDR2 SYGVKD come from the germline V gene. The CDR3 reads CAISESLARETQYF. DNA of the CDR3: TGTGCCATCAGTGAGAGCCTAGCGAGGGAGACCCAGTACTTC.

The chain carries TRBV5-1 and TRBJ2-5; 9 bases are shared with TRBD2. Germline V gene lookup returns CDR1 SGHRS and CDR2 YFSETQ. The CDR3 covers 16 residues. The V and J ends lost 4 bases and 1 base, in that order; junction bases with no gene match: 8. This CDR3 reads CASSIRLAELQETQYF. CDR3 bases: TGCGCCAGCAGCATCCGACTAGCGGAGCTCCAAGAGACCCAGTACTTC.

The chain combines TRBV28 with TRBJ2-1; 9 nucleotides match TRBD2. The CDR3 length is 16 residues. The germline CDR1 and CDR2 sequences are MDHEN and SYDVKM. Trimming removed 1 base from V and 6 bases from J; junction bases left unmatched: 7. CDR3 sequence reads: CASSLSGGRALNEQFF. The CDR3, as DNA: TGTGCCAGCAGTTTATCTGGCGGGAGGGCCCTCAATGAGCAGTTCTTC.

This rearrangement joins TRBV5-1 to TRBJ1-1; D call uncertain. The CDR3 spans 13 residues. Per the germline V gene, CDR1 is SGHRS and CDR2 is YFSETQ. The V and J ends lost 9 bases and 4 bases respectively, with 16 bases between them. The chain's CDR3 is CATLSREGTEAFF. Here the CDR3 DNA reads TGCGCCACCTTGTCGCGGGAGGGCACTGAAGCTTTCTTT.

The chain couples TRBV29-1 to TRBJ1-1, with no clear D. The V and J ends lost 4 bases and 0 bases respectively, with 9 bases between them. The CDR3 is made up of 13 amino acids. Germline V lookup: CDR1 SQVTM, CDR2 ANQGSEA. DNA of the CDR3: TGCAGCGTTGGGACTACTATGAACACTGAAGCTTTCTTT. It encodes CSVGTTMNTEAFF.

The chain joins TRBV19 to TRBJ1-4; D gene ambiguous. Trimming shortened V by 3 bases and J by 0 bases, and 8 bases separated the two germline ends. CDR1 is LNHDA, CDR2 SQIVND, per germline (reference sequence). The CDR3 is made up of 15 amino acids. CDR3: CASSINIATNEKLFF. The CDR3 coding sequence is TGTGCCAGTAGTATTAACATTGCAACTAATGAAAAACTGTTTTTT.

The V and J genes are TRBV7-2 and TRBJ2-5; D may be TRBD2 (6 bases). The CDR3 consists of 15 residues. Germline V gives CDR1 SGHTA, CDR2 FQGNSA. V lost 6 bases and J lost 4, with 18 bases in between. The CDR3 protein is CASSKTGAKGETQYF. The CDR3 nucleotides are TGTGCCAGCAGTAAGACGGGAGCAAAGGGAGAGACCCAGTACTTC.

This clone has only a few counts. Other DNA variants within this sample encode the same CDR3. Here the CDR3 DNA reads TGCGCCAGCAGCTCTCAAGTGAACACTGAAGCTTTCTTT. Translated: CASSSQVNTEAFF. This rearrangement joins TRBV5-1 to TRBJ1-1; D remains ambiguous. Germline V lookup: CDR1 SGHRS, CDR2 YFSETQ. The CDR3 consists of 13 residues. The V end lost 3 bases, the J end lost 0 bases, and 6 bases lay between the germline ends.

This clone was found many times. The chain has TRBV5-5 and TRBJ2-7; D unclear. Germline V gene data show CDR1 as SGHKS and CDR2 as YYEKEE (reference sequence). V lost 2 bases and J lost 3, with 3 bases in between. This CDR3 region has 11 residues. The CDR3 sequence is CASSFDYEQYF. CDR3 DNA: TGTGCCAGCAGCTTTGACTACGAGCAGTACTTC.

As for this clone: Other nucleotide sequences from this sample produce the same CDR3. V usage is TRBV7-9 and J usage is TRBJ1-5; D gene uncertain. This CDR3 region has 14 residues. Looked up from germline, CDR1 is SEHNR and CDR2 is FQNEAQ (reference sequence). Trimming removed 1 base from V and 4 bases from J, with 8 bases in between. The CDR3 is CASSLGGGNQPQHF. The DNA for the CDR3 is TGTGCCAGCAGCTTAGGAGGCGGGAATCAGCCCCAGCATTTT.

The chain is built from TRBV30 and TRBJ2-3, with a possible D match to TRBD2 (6 bases). CDR3 length: 14 residues. Germline CDR1 GTSNPN, CDR2 SVGIG (reference sequence). Trimming took 0 bases from V and 11 from J, leaving 18 bases between them. The CDR3 bases are TGTGCCTGGAGTGTGCTGGGTCGACCGGGGGTGCAGTATTTT. Translating it yields CAWSVLGRPGVQYF.

The chain employs TRBV7-2 and TRBJ2-5, with 7 bases fitting TRBD2. This CDR3 is 15 amino acids long. V lost 8 bases and J lost 5; bases outside the gene matches: 14. CDR1 is SGHTA, CDR2 FQGNSA, per germline. CDR3 in amino acids: CASSWGEGRGETQYF. The CDR3 nucleotides are TGTGCCAGCTCCTGGGGGGAGGGCCGTGGGGAGACCCAGTACTTC.

The J gene is TRBJ1-1, the V gene TRBV19; D remains unclear. The CDR3 length is 13 residues. V lost 4 bases, J lost 4 bases, and 10 bases lay in between. CDR1 is LNHDA, CDR2 SQIVND, per germline (reference sequence). CDR3 coding DNA: TGTGCCAGTAGTAAAGCGAGCGGCACTGAAGCTTTCTTT. Amino acids: CASSKASGTEAFF.

In regard to this clone: Germline and junction disagree at one end, which may indicate a read error. Additional DNA sequences in this sample encode the identical CDR3. The rearrangement uses TRBV30 and TRBJ1-4; 7 bases line up with TRBD1. CDR3 length: 14 residues. Per the germline V gene, CDR1 is GTSNPN and CDR2 is SVGIG (reference sequence). CDR3: CAWHRGPSNEKLFF. CDR3 bases: TGCGCCTGGCACAGGGGCCCCTCGAATGAAAAACTGTTTTTT.

This clone was seen only a few times. A much more abundant neighbour one base away suggests this may be a read error. This sample also contains other DNA sequences that code for the same CDR3. The chain is built from TRBV6-1 and TRBJ1-3; D possibly corresponds to TRBD1 (5 bases). This CDR3 is 17 amino acids long. The germline CDR1 and CDR2 sequences are MNHNS and SASEGT. In DNA, the CDR3 is TGTGCCAGCAGTGAAGCCCTCGGGGGTGGATCTGGGAACACCATATATTTT. Amino acid sequence: CASSEALGGGSGNTIYF.

The chain uses TRBV9 and TRBJ2-7, with D possibly called TRBD1 or TRBD2 (5 bases each). V dropped 3 bases and J dropped 1 base, with 14 bases sitting between them. Germline loops: CDR1 SGDLS, CDR2 YYNGEE. This CDR3 region has 15 residues. This CDR3 reads CASSAGALRSYEQYF. In DNA form, the CDR3 reads TGTGCCAGCAGCGCCGGGGCCCTCAGGTCCTACGAGCAGTACTTC.

The rearrangement joins TRBV5-4 to TRBJ2-2; weak D call: TRBD2 (6 bases). The CDR3 is 15 amino acids. With 0 bases removed from V and 3 bases from J, the gap between germline ends came to 9 bases. From germline, CDR1 is SGHNT and CDR2 YYREEE (reference sequence). As DNA, the CDR3 is TGTGCCAGCAGCTTGGTCGGGAGAGACACCGGGGAGCTGTTTTTT. Translated, it gives CASSLVGRDTGELFF.

This clone was recorded once. The chain links TRBV6-1 to TRBJ2-6; D call uncertain. Germline V gives CDR1 MNHNS, CDR2 SASEGT. V lost 2 bases and J 0 bases, leaving 8 bases between the germline ends. The CDR3 length is 16 residues. The CDR3 loop reads CASSETRPSGANVLTF. The CDR3 region has the DNA TGTGCCAGCAGTGAAACCCGTCCCTCTGGGGCCAACGTCCTGACTTTC.

V gene TRBV2 combines with J gene TRBJ1-3; TRBD1 matches 7 bases. Trimming cost V 7 bases and J 3 bases; bases outside gene matches: 18. In germline, CDR1 is SNHLY, CDR2 FYNNEI. This CDR3 spans 18 amino acids. CDR3 loop: CASTVRDRPLGFGNTIYF. Written as DNA, the CDR3 is TGTGCCAGCACTGTTAGGGACAGACCCCTTGGGTTTGGAAACACCATATATTTT.

This clone occurred once. This chain joins TRBV10-3 and TRBJ1-2; possible D gene TRBD1, 5 bases. Germline loops: CDR1 ENHRY, CDR2 SYGVKD. This CDR3 has 13 amino acids. The V end was cut by 6 bases, the J end by 6 bases, with 14 bases between. The CDR3 bases are TGTGCCATCAGGGTCGGGGACTCCCATGGCTACACCTTC. Protein product: CAIRVGDSHGYTF.

This sequence joins TRBV7-9 and TRBJ2-3; a weak D match, TRBD2 (5 bases). Germline CDR1 SEHNR, CDR2 FQNEAQ (reference sequence). The CDR3 runs 16 residues. Trimming removed 5 bases from V and 2 bases from J, with 17 bases in between. The CDR3 reads CASSPRLSVNTDTQYF. The CDR3 DNA reads as TGTGCCAGCAGCCCCAGACTAAGCGTAAACACAGATACGCAGTATTTT.

About this clone itself: This probably arose from a read error, given a far larger clone one base away. The chain joins TRBV5-8 to TRBJ1-2, with D tentatively TRBD1 (5 bases). The CDR3 sequence is 16 residues long. Germline values: CDR1 SGHTS, CDR2 YDEGEE. The CDR3 DNA sequence: TGTGCCAGCGGCTTGCGGTTGGGGGGAGCTAACTATGGCTACACCTTC. It is translated as CASGLRLGGANYGYTF.

V is TRBV19 and J is TRBJ2-3; the D gene is possibly TRBD1 (6 bases). CDR1 and CDR2 from the germline V gene are LNHDA and SQIVND (reference sequence). The CDR3 runs 13 residues. The V gene lost 9 bases and the J gene lost 3 bases, with 13 bases spanning the gap. CDR3 bases: TGTGCCAGCAGGGGAAGGGGGACAGATACGCAGTATTTT. Its translation: CASRGRGTDTQYF.

The chain is built from TRBV27 and TRBJ1-5, with 7 bases lining up with TRBD1. The CDR3 sequence is 15 residues long. Losses at the gene ends were 5 bases for V and 2 bases for J; bases not matched to a gene: 6. Germline-derived CDR1 and CDR2 are MNHEY and SMNVEV (reference sequence). The CDR3 DNA follows: TGTGCCAGCAGTCCCTCTACAGGGGGCAATCAGCCCCAGCATTTT. Translation gives CASSPSTGGNQPQHF.

This clone was seen repeatedly, ten times or more. The V gene is TRBV19, the J gene TRBJ1-6, with D hard to call. Germline CDR1 and CDR2: LNHDA and SQIVND (reference sequence). The germline V and J ends were trimmed by 8 bases and 2 bases, with 7 bases remaining between them. The CDR3 spans 13 residues. The CDR3 DNA is TGTGCCAGTGGCGGTCCCTATAATTCACCCCTCCACTTT. Its translation: CASGGPYNSPLHF.